What follows is one TCR beta chain and its context. The time point denotes: pretreatment peripheral blood. Patients presented with locally advanced or metastatic urothelial carcinoma. This specimen comes from a study of PD-L1 blockade in urothelial cancer. Overall study: Atezolizumab at 1,200 mg intravenously every 3 weeks was started by patients in about 2014. Patients had been given 0 to 3 earlier chemotherapy regimens.

Generated by immunoSEQ multiplex PCR, the TCRdb table keeps only in-frame clones and is missing some. The top ten hold around 9.3% of the sample, which has about 49,000 clones, 70% to 80% seen once. The input for sequencing was PBMCs, taken around atezolizumab (anti-PD-L1) treatment. The source is a man between 65 and 79 years old with urothelial cancer.

The DNA for the CDR3 is TGCGCCAGTACGGGACAGGGGAACAATGAGCAGTTCTTC. Residues: CASTGQGNNEQFF. The chain is built from TRBV10-1 and TRBJ2-1, with 10 bases lining up with TRBD1. V lost 9 bases to trimming and J lost 5 bases; unmatched junction nucleotides: 4. The CDR3 is made up of 13 amino acids. Germline assignment: CDR1 WNHNN and CDR2 SYGVQD (reference sequence).